This TCR beta chain was obtained from a study of shared clonotypes between healthy human individuals. In the study overall: The cohort had two women and a few men, ages 18 to 49.

Overall study results and limits: Clonotype sharing across a handful of donors was observed for roughly 5% of naive CD4 clonotypes.

Concerning this clone itself: Its specificity is not known.

Sorted-subset replicate PCR reactions were performed with about 200 ng DNA, corresponding to about 30,000 T cell genomes. Profiling relied on immunoSEQ multiplex PCR, and the TCRdb table lists in-frame clones only, not all of them. The table lists about 2.4 million clones, about 92% of them singletons. Germline V CDR1 and CDR2: SNHLY, FYNNEI. The germline V and J ends were trimmed by 4 bases and 2 bases, with 11 bases remaining between them. The length of the CDR3 is 14 residues. The V and J genes are TRBV2 and TRBJ2-5, with D possibly being TRBD2 (5 bases). The clonotype was recovered from a man aged 18 to 30 in good health. The sample taken for sequencing was naive CD4+ T cells sorted from blood. Subset in this sample: CD45RA+ positively selected. CDR3 in amino acids: CASSGYGVQETQYF. The CDR3 region has the DNA TGTGCCAGCAGTGGTTACGGGGTACAAGAGACCCAGTACTTC.